This note documents a single T cell receptor beta chain sequence. Its cognate antigen is unknown. Patients were excluded if they had other autoimmune diseases or uncontrolled infections, and likewise if pregnancy or lactation applied. The source of the sample is a study of Graves' ophthalmopathy and Graves' hyperthyroidism. For the study at large: Stable hyperthyroidism denotes an absence of ophthalmopathy throughout 18 months of follow-up. Findings of the study overall: The majority of expanded thyroid clonotypes above 0.001 frequency also occurred in blood. This model predicted ophthalmopathy progression (sensitivity about 67%, specificity 72% to 85%).

V was cut by 6 bases and J by 11 bases, with 23 bases left in between. The V gene's germline CDR1 is SGHTA and CDR2 FQGNSA. CDR3 size: 15 residues. RNA transcripts were the source from which TCR beta CDR3 regions were amplified. Second-round multiplex PCR came after first-round RT-PCR with HTBI primers. In TCRdb, the multiplex PCR reads were re-called with MiXCR into one record per CDR3 protein. The repertoire has 1 million to 1.3 million distinct CDR3 sequences, about two fifths of them found once; the top ten carry 11%. The receptor comes from an adult man with Graves' hyperthyroidism. The sequencing input was peripheral blood or thyroid tissue (not recorded which). J is TRBJ1-5 and V is TRBV7-2; D not certain. The CDR3 region has the DNA TGTGCCAGCAGTCAACTAGCGGGAGGCCAAGAGACCCAGCATTTT. It encodes CASSQLAGGQETQHF.